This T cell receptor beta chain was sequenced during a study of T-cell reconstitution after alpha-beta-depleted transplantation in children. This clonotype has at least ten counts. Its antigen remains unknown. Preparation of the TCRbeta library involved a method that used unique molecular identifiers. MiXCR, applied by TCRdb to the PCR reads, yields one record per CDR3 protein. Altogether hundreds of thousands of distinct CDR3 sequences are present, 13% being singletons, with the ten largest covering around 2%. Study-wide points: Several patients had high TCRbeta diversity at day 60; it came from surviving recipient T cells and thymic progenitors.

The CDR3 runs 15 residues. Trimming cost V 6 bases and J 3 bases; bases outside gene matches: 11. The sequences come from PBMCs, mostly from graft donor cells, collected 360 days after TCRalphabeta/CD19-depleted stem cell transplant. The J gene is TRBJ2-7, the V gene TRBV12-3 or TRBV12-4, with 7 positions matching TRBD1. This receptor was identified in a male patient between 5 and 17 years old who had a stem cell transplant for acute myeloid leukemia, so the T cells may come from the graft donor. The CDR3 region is CASREIGTVDYEQYF. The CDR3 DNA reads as TGTGCCAGCAGAGAGATCGGGACAGTAGACTACGAGCAGTACTTC.